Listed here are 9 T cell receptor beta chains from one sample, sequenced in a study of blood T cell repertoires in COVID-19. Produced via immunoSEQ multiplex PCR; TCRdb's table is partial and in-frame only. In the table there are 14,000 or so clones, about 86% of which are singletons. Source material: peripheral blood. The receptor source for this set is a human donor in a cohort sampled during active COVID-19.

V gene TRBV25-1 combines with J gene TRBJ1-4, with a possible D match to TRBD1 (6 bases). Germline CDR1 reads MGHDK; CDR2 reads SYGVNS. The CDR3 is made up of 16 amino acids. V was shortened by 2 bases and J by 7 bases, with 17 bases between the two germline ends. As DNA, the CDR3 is TGTGCCAGCAGTGAACCCTGGGGGGGGGCAAGTGAAAAACTGTTTTTT. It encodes CASSEPWGGASEKLFF.

In DNA form, the CDR3 reads TGTGCCACCAGCAGAGCCCCTTACAGGAAGGGTACGGATACGCAGTATTTT. It codes for CATSRAPYRKGTDTQYF. The chain couples TRBV15 to TRBJ2-3, with D possibly being TRBD1 (5 bases). The CDR3 has 17 residues. The V end lost 1 base, the J end lost 6 bases, and 20 bases lay between the germline ends. The germline V gene encodes CDR1 LNHNV and CDR2 YYDKDF (reference sequence).

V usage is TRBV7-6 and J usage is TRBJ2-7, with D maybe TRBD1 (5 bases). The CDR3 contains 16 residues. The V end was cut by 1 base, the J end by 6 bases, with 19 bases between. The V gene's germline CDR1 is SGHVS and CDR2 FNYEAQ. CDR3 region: CASSLVQGEFDSEQYF. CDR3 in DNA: TGTGCCAGCAGCTTAGTTCAGGGCGAATTTGACTCCGAGCAGTACTTC.

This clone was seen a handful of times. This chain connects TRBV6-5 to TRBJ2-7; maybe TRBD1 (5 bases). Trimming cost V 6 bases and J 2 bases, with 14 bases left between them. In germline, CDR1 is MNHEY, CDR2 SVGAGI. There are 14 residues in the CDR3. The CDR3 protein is CASRRDSQAYEQYF. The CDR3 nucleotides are TGTGCCAGCAGGAGAGACAGCCAGGCCTACGAGCAGTACTTC.

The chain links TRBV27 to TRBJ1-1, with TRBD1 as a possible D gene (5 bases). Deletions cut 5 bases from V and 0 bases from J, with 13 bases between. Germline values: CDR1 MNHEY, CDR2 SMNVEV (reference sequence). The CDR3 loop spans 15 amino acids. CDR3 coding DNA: TGTGCCAGCAGTCCCGCGGGACGGATGAACACTGAAGCTTTCTTT. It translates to CASSPAGRMNTEAFF.

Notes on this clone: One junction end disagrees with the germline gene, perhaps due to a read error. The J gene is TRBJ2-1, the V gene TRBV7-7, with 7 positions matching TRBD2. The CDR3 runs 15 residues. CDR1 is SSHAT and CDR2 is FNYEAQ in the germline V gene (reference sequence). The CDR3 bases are TGTGCTAGCAGCCCGGCGGGGGTTTGGGGCAATGAGCAGTTCTTC. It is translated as CASSPAGVWGNEQFF.

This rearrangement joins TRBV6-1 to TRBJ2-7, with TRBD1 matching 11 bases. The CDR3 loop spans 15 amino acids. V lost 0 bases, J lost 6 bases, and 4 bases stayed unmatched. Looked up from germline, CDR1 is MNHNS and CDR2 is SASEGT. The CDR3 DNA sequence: TGTGCCAGCAGTGAAGCTCCGGGACAGGGGGTCGAGCAGTACTTC. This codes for CASSEAPGQGVEQYF.

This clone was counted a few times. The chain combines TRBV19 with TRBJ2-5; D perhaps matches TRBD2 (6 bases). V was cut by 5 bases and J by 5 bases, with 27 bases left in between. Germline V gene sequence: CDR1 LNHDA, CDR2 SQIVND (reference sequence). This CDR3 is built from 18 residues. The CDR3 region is CASSSIGSGFNGGETQYF. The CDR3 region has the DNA TGTGCCAGTAGTTCCATCGGATCTGGGTTCAATGGAGGGGAGACCCAGTACTTC.

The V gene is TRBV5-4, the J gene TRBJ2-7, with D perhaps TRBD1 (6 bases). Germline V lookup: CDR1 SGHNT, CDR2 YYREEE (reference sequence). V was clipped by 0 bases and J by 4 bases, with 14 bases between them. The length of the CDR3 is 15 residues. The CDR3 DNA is TGTGCCAGCAGCTTGGGCAGGGGCCCCACTTACGAGCAGTACTTC. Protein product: CASSLGRGPTYEQYF.